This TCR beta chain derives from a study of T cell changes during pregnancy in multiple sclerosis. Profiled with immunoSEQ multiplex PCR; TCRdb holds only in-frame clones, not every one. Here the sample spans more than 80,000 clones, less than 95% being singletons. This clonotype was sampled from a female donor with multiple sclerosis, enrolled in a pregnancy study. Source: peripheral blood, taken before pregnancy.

CDR3 loop: CASSYSASGRGTDTQYF. CDR3 nucleotides: TGTGCCAGCAGCTACTCAGCTAGCGGGAGAGGCACAGATACGCAGTATTTT. This chain links TRBV9 with TRBJ2-3, with 10 bases fitting TRBD2. CDR1 and CDR2 (germline): SGDLS, YYNGEE. CDR3 length: 17 amino acids. J gave up 1 base and V 4 bases, and 9 bases lay outside the gene matches.